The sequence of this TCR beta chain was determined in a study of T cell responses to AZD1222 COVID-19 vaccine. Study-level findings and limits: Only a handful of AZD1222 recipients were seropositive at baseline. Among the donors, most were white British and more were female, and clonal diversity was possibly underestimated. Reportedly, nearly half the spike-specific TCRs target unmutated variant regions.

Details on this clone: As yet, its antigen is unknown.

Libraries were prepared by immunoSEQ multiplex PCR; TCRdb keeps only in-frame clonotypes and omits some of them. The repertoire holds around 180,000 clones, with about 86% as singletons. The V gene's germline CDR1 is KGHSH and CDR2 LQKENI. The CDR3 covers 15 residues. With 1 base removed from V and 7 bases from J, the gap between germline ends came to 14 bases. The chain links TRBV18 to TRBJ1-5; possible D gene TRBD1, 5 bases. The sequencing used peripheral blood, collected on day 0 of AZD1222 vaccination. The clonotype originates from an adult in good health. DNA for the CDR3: TGTGCCAGCTCACCACTCCAGGGAGTCGGGCAGCCCCAGCATTTT. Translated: CASSPLQGVGQPQHF.